The 14 T cell receptor beta chains below were found in one sample sequenced in a study of blood T cell repertoires in COVID-19. Assay: immunoSEQ multiplex PCR; the TCRdb copy retains only in-frame clones and omits some. The sample records some 240,000 clones, 90% being singletons. The sequenced sample was peripheral blood. These receptors all stem from a woman aged 60-75 years with COVID-19, enrolled during active disease.

The CDR3 coding sequence is TGTGCCAGCAGCGGTACAGGGTCGAACACTGAAGCTTTCTTT. This codes for CASSGTGSNTEAFF. The rearrangement uses TRBV5-5 and TRBJ1-1, with D possibly being TRBD1 (6 bases). The V gene's germline CDR1 is SGHKS and CDR2 YYEKEE (reference sequence). Trimming removed 4 bases from V and 1 base from J, with 11 bases in between. The length of the CDR3 is 14 residues.

The chain couples TRBV3-1 (or the pseudogene TRBV3-2) to TRBJ1-2, with TRBD1 matching 8 bases. The CDR3 is 15 residues long. V gave up 4 bases and J gave up 0 bases; unmatched junction bases: 4. CDR1 is LGHDT, CDR2 YNNKEL, per germline (reference sequence). In DNA form, the CDR3 reads TGTGCCAGCAGCCGTGGACAGGGAGCTAACTATGGCTACACCTTC. This gives the protein CASSRGQGANYGYTF.

The chain combines TRBV4-3 with TRBJ2-7, with 8 bases aligning to TRBD1. The CDR3 has 14 residues. Germline V CDR1 and CDR2: LGHNA, YSLEER. V lost 4 bases and J lost 2; bases outside the gene matches: 4. CDR3 nucleotides: TGCGCCAGCAGCCCAGGACAGGGAACCTACGAGCAGTACTTC. The encoded protein is CASSPGQGTYEQYF.

J is TRBJ1-5 and V is TRBV27; the match to TRBD1 covers 7 bases. This CDR3 comprises 17 residues. Germline V gives CDR1 MNHEY, CDR2 SMNVEV (reference sequence). V shed 7 bases, J shed 0 bases, and the junction held 12 bases outside the gene matches. The CDR3 sequence: CASKGGPGGYSNQPQHF. The CDR3 DNA follows: TGTGCCAGCAAAGGCGGTCCAGGGGGATATAGCAATCAGCCCCAGCATTTT.

CDR3 protein: CASSIGLPRGYTF. For the CDR3, the DNA is TGTGCCAGTAGTATTGGGCTGCCCCGCGGCTACACCTTC. The chain uses TRBV19 and TRBJ1-2; D unresolved. The germline V gene has CDR1 LNHDA and CDR2 SQIVND (reference sequence). V lost 3 bases to trimming and J lost 8 bases, with 13 bases between them. The CDR3 is made up of 13 amino acids.

The chain carries TRBV5-8 and TRBJ2-3; 7 bases align to TRBD1. V trimming: 4 bases; J trimming: 2 bases; junction bases outside the gene matches: 16. There are 18 residues in the CDR3. Germline V gives CDR1 SGHTS, CDR2 YDEGEE. CDR3 nucleotides: TGTGCCAGCAGCCCCGGGACAGCTTATTTGGGGTCCACAGATACGCAGTATTTT. It is translated as CASSPGTAYLGSTDTQYF.

The V gene is TRBV21-1, the J gene TRBJ1-4. TRBV21-1 is a pseudogene. The CDR3 totals 20 residues. CDR3 bases: TGTGCCAGCAGGCCCCAGACACGGGACTTCAACATTGCAACTAATGAAAAACTGTTTTTT. Translation gives CASRPQTRDFNIATNEKLFF.

The chain has TRBV7-8 and TRBJ1-2; TRBD1 is a possible D gene (5 bases). This CDR3 contains 13 residues. With 2 bases removed from V and 4 bases from J, the gap between germline ends came to 8 bases. Per germline, CDR1 SGHVS and CDR2 FQNEAQ. The CDR3 sequence is CASSLPGRYGYTF. The CDR3 coding sequence is TGTGCCAGCAGCTTACCAGGGCGCTATGGCTACACCTTC.

This chain connects TRBV7-9 to TRBJ1-4; the D gene is possibly TRBD1 (6 bases). V was trimmed by 1 base and J by 8 bases, leaving 8 bases between them. Looked up from germline, CDR1 is SEHNR and CDR2 is FQNEAQ (reference sequence). There are 13 residues in the CDR3. CDR3 sequence (DNA): TGTGCCAGCAGCTTAGTAAGGGGGGAAAAACTGTTTTTT. Encoded protein: CASSLVRGEKLFF.

The rearrangement joins TRBV19 to TRBJ2-5, with 10 nucleotides matching TRBD1. The germline V gene encodes CDR1 LNHDA and CDR2 SQIVND (reference sequence). This CDR3 contains 15 residues. J lost 2 bases, V lost 7 bases, and 7 bases had no gene match. CDR3: CASTKTGGWQETQYF. The CDR3 DNA sequence: TGTGCCAGTACCAAGACAGGGGGCTGGCAAGAGACCCAGTACTTC.

The chain joins TRBV20-1 to TRBJ1-5, with unresolved D. Between the trimmed V and J ends, which lost 3 bases and 3 bases, there was a span of 12 bases. This CDR3 contains 14 residues. Germline CDR1 and CDR2: DFQATT and SNEGSKA (reference sequence). The CDR3 bases are TGCAGTGCTAGTGTCGCGAGGGTCAATCAGCCCCAGCATTTT. Protein: CSASVARVNQPQHF.

The rearrangement uses TRBV19 and TRBJ1-5, with 7 bases lining up with TRBD1. The CDR3 spans 15 residues. V was pared by 6 bases and J by 0 bases, with 5 bases of the junction left unmatched. CDR1 and CDR2 (germline): LNHDA, SQIVND (reference sequence). The CDR3: CASSKGQTSNQPQHF. Here the CDR3 DNA reads TGTGCCAGTAGCAAGGGACAGACTAGCAATCAGCCCCAGCATTTT.

The chain combines TRBV11-2 with TRBJ1-2; 8 bases align to TRBD1. Looked up from germline, CDR1 is SGHAT and CDR2 is FQNNGV. Trimming removed 5 bases from V and 4 bases from J; junction bases left unmatched: 6. The CDR3 is 14 amino acids. CDR3 sequence: CASSRTGIVYGYTF. The CDR3, as DNA: TGTGCCAGCAGCAGGACAGGGATAGTCTATGGCTACACCTTC.

The chain employs TRBV18 and TRBJ2-7; 7 bases align to TRBD1. Trimming removed 4 bases from V and 0 bases from J; junction bases left unmatched: 0. CDR1 is KGHSH, CDR2 LQKENI, per germline. The CDR3 has 13 residues. The CDR3 region is CASSRDSSYEQYF. CDR3 in DNA: TGTGCCAGCTCACGGGACAGCTCCTACGAGCAGTACTTC.